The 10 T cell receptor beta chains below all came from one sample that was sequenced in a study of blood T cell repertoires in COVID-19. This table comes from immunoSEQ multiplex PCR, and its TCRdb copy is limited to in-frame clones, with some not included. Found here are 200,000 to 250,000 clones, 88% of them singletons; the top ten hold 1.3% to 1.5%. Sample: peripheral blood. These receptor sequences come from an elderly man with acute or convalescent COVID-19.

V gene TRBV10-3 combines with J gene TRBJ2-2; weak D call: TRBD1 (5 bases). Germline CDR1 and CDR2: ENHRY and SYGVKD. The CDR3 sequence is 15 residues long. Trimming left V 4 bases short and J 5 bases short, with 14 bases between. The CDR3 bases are TGTGCCATCAGTGGGAGAGACAGAGAGACCGGGGAGCTGTTTTTT. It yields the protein CAISGRDRETGELFF.

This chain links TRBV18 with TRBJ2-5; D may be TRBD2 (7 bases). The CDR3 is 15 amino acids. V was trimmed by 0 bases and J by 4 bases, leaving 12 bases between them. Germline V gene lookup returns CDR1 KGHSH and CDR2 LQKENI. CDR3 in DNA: TGTGCCAGCTCACCACCGAGAGGGGGGGGAGAGACCCAGTACTTC. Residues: CASSPPRGGGETQYF.

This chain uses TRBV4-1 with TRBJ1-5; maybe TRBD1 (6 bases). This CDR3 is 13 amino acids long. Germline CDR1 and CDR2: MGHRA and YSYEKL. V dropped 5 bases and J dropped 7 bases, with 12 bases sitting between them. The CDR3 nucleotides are TGCGCCAGCAGCGCCAGGGGACGACAGCCCCAGCATTTT. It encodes CASSARGRQPQHF.

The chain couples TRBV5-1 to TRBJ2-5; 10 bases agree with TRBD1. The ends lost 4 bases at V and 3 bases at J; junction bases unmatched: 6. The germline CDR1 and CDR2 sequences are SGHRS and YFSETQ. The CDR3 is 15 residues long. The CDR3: CASSRDRGIEETQYF. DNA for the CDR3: TGCGCCAGCAGCCGGGACAGGGGAATAGAAGAGACCCAGTACTTC.

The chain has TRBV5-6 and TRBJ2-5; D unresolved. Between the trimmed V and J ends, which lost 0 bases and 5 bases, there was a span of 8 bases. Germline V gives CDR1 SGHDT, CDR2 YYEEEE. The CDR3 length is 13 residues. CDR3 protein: CASSLDPRETQYF. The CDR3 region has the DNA TGTGCCAGCAGCTTGGACCCGAGGGAGACCCAGTACTTC.

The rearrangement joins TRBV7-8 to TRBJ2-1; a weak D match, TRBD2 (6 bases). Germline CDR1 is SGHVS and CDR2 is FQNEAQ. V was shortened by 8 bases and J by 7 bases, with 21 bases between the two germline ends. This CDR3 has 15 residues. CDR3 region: CASAIRDFSRNEQFF. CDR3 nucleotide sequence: TGTGCCAGCGCCATCCGGGACTTCTCGAGGAATGAGCAGTTCTTC.

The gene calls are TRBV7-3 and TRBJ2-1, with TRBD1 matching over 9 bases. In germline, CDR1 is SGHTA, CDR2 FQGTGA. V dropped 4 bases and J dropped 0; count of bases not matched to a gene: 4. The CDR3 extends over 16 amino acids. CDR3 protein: CASSSGTGSSYNEQFF. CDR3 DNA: TGTGCCAGCAGCTCCGGGACAGGGAGCTCCTACAATGAGCAGTTCTTC.

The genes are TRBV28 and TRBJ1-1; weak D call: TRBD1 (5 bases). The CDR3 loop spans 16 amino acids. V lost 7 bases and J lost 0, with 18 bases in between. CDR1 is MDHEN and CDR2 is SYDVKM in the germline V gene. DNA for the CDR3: TGTGCCAGCATGTCGGGAGGGGCGGGGATGAACACTGAAGCTTTCTTT. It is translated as CASMSGGAGMNTEAFF.

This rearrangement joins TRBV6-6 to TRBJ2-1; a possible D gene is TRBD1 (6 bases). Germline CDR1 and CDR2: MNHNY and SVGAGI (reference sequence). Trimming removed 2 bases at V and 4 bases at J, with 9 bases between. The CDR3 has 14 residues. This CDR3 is CASSYQGSYNEQFF. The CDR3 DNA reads TGTGCCAGCAGTTACCAGGGGTCTTACAATGAGCAGTTCTTC.

The CDR3 nucleotides are TGTGCCATCAGTGACCCGGGACTAGCAAGTAATGAGCAGTTCTTC. Amino acid sequence: CAISDPGLASNEQFF. V and J are TRBV10-3 and TRBJ2-1; 9 nucleotides align to TRBD2. Germline V gene lookup returns CDR1 ENHRY and CDR2 SYGVKD. V was pared by 3 bases and J by 7 bases, with 7 bases of the junction left unmatched. The CDR3 consists of 15 residues.